This TCR beta chain was recorded in a study of T cell repertoires in cytomegalovirus infection. TCRdb reanalysed the reads using MiXCR and keeps one entry per CDR3 protein. The table lists 160,000 or so distinct CDR3 sequences, about a fifth of them singletons, with roughly 25% in the top ten. Regarding the study as a whole: Carriers of CMV plus the relevant HLA were identified by cumulative public TCR beta family frequency.

As to this clonotype: What it binds is unknown.

Trimming cost V 3 bases and J 8 bases, with 10 bases left between them. The CDR3 loop spans 12 amino acids. This TCR was sampled from a human donor in good health (CMV status not recorded). Some clones in this sample may be carry-over from other donors' samples. Sequenced material: CD8+ T cells from cultured PBMCs, taken from culture after CMV antigen stimulation. The chain has TRBV12-3 or TRBV12-4 and TRBJ1-1; D remains unclear. The CDR3 here is CASSFGQAEAFF. The CDR3 DNA reads as TGTGCCAGCAGTTTTGGCCAGGCCGAAGCTTTCTTT.